The text below deals with one TCR beta chain. This record belongs to a study of cytomegalovirus exposure and HLA in healthy donors. Germline V lookup: CDR1 LGHNA, CDR2 YSLEER. CDR3 length: 15 residues. V lost 1 base, J lost 0 bases, and 8 bases lay in between. This PCR relied on a set of 60 Vbeta primers and 13 Jbeta primers. The data were produced by immunoSEQ multiplex PCR, yet TCRdb's version contains in-frame clones alone and is incomplete. This table has 150,000 to 180,000 clones, approximately 74% appearing once. The sequenced material came from PBMCs. The receptor's source is a man younger than 40 in good health and CMV-seronegative. This rearrangement joins TRBV4-3 to TRBJ2-3; unclear D gene. CDR3 coding DNA: TGCGCCAGCAGCCAAGGGGCAACTAGCACAGATACGCAGTATTTT. Translation: CASSQGATSTDTQYF.